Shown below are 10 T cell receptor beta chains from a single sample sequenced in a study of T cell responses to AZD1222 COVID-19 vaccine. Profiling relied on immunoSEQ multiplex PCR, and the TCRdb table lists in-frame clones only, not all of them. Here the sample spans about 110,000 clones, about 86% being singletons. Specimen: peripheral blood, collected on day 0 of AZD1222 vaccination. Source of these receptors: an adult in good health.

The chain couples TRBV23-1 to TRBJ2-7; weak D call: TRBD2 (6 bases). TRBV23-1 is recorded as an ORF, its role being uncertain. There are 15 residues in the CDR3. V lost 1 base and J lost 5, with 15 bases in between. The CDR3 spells CASSQFPGLGNEQYF. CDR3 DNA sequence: TGCGCCAGCAGTCAATTCCCGGGACTCGGAAACGAGCAGTACTTC.

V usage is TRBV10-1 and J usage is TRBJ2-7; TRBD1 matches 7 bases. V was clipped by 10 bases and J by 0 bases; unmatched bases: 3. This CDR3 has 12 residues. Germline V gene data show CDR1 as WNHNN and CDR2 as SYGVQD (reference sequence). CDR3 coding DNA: TGCGCCACCGGGGACAGCTCCTACGAGCAGTACTTC. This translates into CATGDSSYEQYF.

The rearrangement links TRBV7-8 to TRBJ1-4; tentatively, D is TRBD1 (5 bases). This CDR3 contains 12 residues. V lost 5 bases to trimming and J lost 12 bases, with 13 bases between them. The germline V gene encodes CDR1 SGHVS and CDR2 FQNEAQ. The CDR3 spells CASSQQGGELFF. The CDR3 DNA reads TGTGCCAGCAGCCAACAAGGAGGGGAACTGTTTTTT.

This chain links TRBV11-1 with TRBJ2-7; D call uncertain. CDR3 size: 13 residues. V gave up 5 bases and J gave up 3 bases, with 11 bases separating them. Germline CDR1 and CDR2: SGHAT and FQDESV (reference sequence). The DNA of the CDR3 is TGTGCCAGCAGCCCGGCTACATTCTACGAGCAGTACTTC. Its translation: CASSPATFYEQYF.

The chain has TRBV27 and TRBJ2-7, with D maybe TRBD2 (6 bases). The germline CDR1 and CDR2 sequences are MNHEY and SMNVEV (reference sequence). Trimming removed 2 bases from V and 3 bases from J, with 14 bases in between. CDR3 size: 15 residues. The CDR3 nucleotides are TGTGCCAGCAGTTTAAGTTGGGGGGTAAGCTACGAGCAGTACTTC. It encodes CASSLSWGVSYEQYF.

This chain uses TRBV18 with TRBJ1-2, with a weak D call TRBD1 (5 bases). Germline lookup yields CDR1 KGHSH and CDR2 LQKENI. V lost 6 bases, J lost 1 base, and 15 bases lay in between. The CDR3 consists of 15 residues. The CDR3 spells CASSHGAGVNYGYTF. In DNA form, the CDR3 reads TGTGCCAGCTCCCACGGGGCAGGAGTTAACTATGGCTACACCTTC.

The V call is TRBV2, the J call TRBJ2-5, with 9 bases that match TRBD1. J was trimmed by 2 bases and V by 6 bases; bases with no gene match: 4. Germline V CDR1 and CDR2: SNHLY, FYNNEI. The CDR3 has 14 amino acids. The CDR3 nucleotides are TGTGCCAGCAGAGCCGGGACAGGGCAAGAGACCCAGTACTTC. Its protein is CASRAGTGQETQYF.

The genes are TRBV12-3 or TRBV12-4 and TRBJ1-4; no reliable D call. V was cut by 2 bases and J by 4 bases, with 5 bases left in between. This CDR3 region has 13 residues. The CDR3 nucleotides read TGTGCCAGCAGTTTACAGCTTAATGAAAAACTGTTTTTT. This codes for CASSLQLNEKLFF.

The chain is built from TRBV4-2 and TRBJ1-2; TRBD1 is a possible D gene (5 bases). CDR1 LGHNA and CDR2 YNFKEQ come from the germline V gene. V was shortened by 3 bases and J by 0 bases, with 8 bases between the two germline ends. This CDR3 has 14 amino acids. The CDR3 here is CASSQQTANYGYTF. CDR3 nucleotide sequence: TGTGCCAGCAGCCAGCAGACAGCTAACTATGGCTACACCTTC.

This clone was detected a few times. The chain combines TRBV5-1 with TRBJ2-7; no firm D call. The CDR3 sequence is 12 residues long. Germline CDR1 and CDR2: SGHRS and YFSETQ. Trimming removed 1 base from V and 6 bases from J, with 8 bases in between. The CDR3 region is CASSLQYGEQYF. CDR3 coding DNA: TGCGCCAGCAGCTTGCAGTATGGCGAGCAGTACTTC.